The present T cell receptor (beta chain) was sequenced within a study of blood T cell repertoires in COVID-19. For the study at large: There were acute and convalescent COVID-19 samples, and they came from the United States, Italy and Spain.

From germline, CDR1 is LNHDA and CDR2 SQIVND (reference sequence). The CDR3 is 11 residues long. With 5 bases removed from V and 4 bases from J, the gap between germline ends came to 4 bases. Measured with immunoSEQ multiplex PCR; TCRdb has only the in-frame clones, and not every one. The repertoire holds 55,000 to 90,000 clones, with roughly nine tenths as singletons. This clone showed up just a few times. This receptor was taken from a man aged 70-80 years with active COVID-19. Source material: peripheral blood. V is TRBV19 and J is TRBJ2-3; no clear D. CDR3 coding DNA: TGTGCCAGTAGTTTCTCAGATACGCAGTATTTT. The encoded protein is CASSFSDTQYF.